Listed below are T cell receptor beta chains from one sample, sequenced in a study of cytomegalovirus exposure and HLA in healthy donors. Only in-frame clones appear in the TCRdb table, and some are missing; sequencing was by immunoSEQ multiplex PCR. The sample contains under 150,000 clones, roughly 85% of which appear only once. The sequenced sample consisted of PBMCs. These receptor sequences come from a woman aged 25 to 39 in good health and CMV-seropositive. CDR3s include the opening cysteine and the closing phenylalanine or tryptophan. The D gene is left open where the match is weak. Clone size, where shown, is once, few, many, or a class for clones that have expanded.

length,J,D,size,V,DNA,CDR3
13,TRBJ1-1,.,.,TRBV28,TGTGCAACAGAACAGGGCCTGAACACTGAAGCTTTCTTT,CATEQGLNTEAFF
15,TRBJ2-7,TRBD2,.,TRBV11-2,TGTGCCAGCAGCTTAGAGTTAGCGGGGACTTACGAGCAGTACTTC,CASSLELAGTYEQYF
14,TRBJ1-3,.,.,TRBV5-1,TGCGCCAGCAGTCCCGGGGATGTAGGAAACACCATATATTTT,CASSPGDVGNTIYF
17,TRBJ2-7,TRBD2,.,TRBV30,TGTGCCTGGAGTGTAATCATTGGTAGCGGGAGCACCTACGAGCAGTACTTC,CAWSVIIGSGSTYEQYF
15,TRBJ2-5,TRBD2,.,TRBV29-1,TGCAGCGTTACCCCCGGGGAGAAGGGAGGGGAGACCCAGTACTTC,CSVTPGEKGGETQYF
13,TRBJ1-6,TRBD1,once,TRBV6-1,TGTGCCGGATTCCGGGACAGGGGTACACCCCTCCACTTT,CAGFRDRGTPLHF
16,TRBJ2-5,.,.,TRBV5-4,TGTGCCAGCAGCTTGGTGGGGGGGGCGGAGAGAGAGACCCAGTACTTC,CASSLVGGAERETQYF
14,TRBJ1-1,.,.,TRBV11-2,TGTGCCAGCAGCTTAGTGGCAGGTTATTCCGGAGCTTTCTTT,CASSLVAGYSGAFF
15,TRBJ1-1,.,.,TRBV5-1,TGCGCCAGCAGAGAATTTTCACAGGGGAACACTGAAGCTTTCTTT,CASREFSQGNTEAFF
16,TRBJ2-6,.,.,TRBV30,TGTGCCTGGAGTGGCAAGGGGGAGTCCGGGGCCAACGTCCTGACTTTC,CAWSGKGESGANVLTF
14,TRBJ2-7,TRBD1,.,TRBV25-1,TGTGCCAGCAGTGAGCCAGGGGGAGCTTACGAGCAGTACTTC,CASSEPGGAYEQYF
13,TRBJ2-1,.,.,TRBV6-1,TGTGCCAGCATCCCCGGAGGGTCGTTTGAGCAGTTCTTC,CASIPGGSFEQFF
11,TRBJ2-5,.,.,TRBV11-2,TGTGCCAGCAGCCCCGGAGAGACCCAGTACTTC,CASSPGETQYF
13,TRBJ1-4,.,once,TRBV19,TGTGCCAGCCGCCAGGGGTGGGCTGAAAAACTGTTTTTT,CASRQGWAEKLFF
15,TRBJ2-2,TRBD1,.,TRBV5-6,TGTGCCAGCAGCTACGGGACAGTAGTCACCGGGGAGCTGTTTTTT,CASSYGTVVTGELFF
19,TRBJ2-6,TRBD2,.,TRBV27,TGTGCCAGCAGTCCCGAACGAGCGGGAGTATATTTTGGGGCCAACGTCCTGACTTTC,CASSPERAGVYFGANVLTF
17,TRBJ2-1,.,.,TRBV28,TGTGCCAGCACGTACAGCTTCCTTCAGGGGCACTACAATGAGCAGTTCTTC,CASTYSFLQGHYNEQFF
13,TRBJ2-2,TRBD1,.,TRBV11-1,TGTGCCAGCAGCCCCGGGACAGCCGGGGAGCTGTTTTTT,CASSPGTAGELFF
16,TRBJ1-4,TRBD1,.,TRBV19,TGTGCCAGTAGTGGCTGGACAGGCGCAACTAATGAAAAACTGTTTTTT,CASSGWTGATNEKLFF
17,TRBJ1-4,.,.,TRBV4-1,TGCGCCAGCAGCCCTCAGGGTCTTGTCGCTAGAAAAGAAAAACTGTTTTTT,CASSPQGLVARKEKLFF
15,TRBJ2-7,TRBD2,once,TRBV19,TGTGCCAGTAGTACGGGACTATGGGGAACCTACGAGCAGTACTTC,CASSTGLWGTYEQYF
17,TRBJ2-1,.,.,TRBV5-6,TGTGCCAGCAGCTTGCTGGCGGGGCTGAGCTCCTACAATGAGCAGTTCTTC,CASSLLAGLSSYNEQFF
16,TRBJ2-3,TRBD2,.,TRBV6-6,TGTGCCAGCAGCCCGGGGACTAGCAGCCGCACAGATACGCAGTATTTT,CASSPGTSSRTDTQYF
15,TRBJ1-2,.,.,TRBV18,TGTGCCAGCTCACAGCAGGGTATTTCGGACTATGGCTACACCTTC,CASSQQGISDYGYTF
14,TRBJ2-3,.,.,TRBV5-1,TGCGCCAGCAGCTTGGATGGGGCAGATGATACGCAGTATTTT,CASSLDGADDTQYF
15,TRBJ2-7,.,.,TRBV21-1,TGTGCCAGCAGCATCCCGACAGGCCGTACCTACGAGCAGTACTTC,CASSIPTGRTYEQYF
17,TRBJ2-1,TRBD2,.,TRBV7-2,TGTGCCAGCAGCCTCCATAGGGGGGGACTAGCGGGGGAAGAGCAGTTCTTC,CASSLHRGGLAGEEQFF
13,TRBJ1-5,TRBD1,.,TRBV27,TGTGCCAGCAGTTTATCCAGGGGGCGACCCCAGCATTTT,CASSLSRGRPQHF
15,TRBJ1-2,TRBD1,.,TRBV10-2,TGCGCCAGCAGTGCCGGGACAGGGGGGCACTATGGCTACACCTTC,CASSAGTGGHYGYTF
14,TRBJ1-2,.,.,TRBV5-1,TGCGCCAGCAGCTTGGCAGGGGAAGACTATGGCTACACCTTC,CASSLAGEDYGYTF
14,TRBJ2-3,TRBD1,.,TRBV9,TGTGCCAGCAGCCCCCCGGGACAGCTCTTTACGCAGTATTTT,CASSPPGQLFTQYF
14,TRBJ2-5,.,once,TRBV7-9,TGTGCCAGCAGCACCAGACTGCTGGAAGAGACCCAGTACTTC,CASSTRLLEETQYF
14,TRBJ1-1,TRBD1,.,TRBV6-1,TGTGCCAGCAGTGAAGCGCGCAGGGGGACTGAAGCTTTCTTT,CASSEARRGTEAFF
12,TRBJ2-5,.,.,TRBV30,TGTGCCTGGAGAGGGGGCCAAGAGACCCAGTACTTC,CAWRGGQETQYF
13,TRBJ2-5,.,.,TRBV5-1,TGCGCCAGCAGCTTAGGACTGGCCGAGACCCAGTACTTC,CASSLGLAETQYF
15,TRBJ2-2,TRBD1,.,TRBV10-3,TGTGCCATCAGTGGCGGGACAGGGCCGACCGGGGAGCTGTTTTTT,CAISGGTGPTGELFF
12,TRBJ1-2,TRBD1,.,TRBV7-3,TGTGCCAGCGGACAGGGGGCGGAGGGCTACACCTTC,CASGQGAEGYTF
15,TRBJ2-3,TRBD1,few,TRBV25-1,TGTGCCAGCAGTGGTCTCGGGACAGGGACAGATACGCAGTATTTT,CASSGLGTGTDTQYF
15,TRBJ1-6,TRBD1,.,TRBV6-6,TGTGCCAGCACACTATGGGGGACAGGTGATTCACCCCTCCACTTT,CASTLWGTGDSPLHF
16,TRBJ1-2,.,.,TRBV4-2,TGTGCCAGCAGCCCGACCCCATTGGAGGGCCTCTATGGCTACACCTTC,CASSPTPLEGLYGYTF
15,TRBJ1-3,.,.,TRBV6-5,TGTGCCAGCAGTTATAGCGGAAAAGCTGGAAACACCATATATTTT,CASSYSGKAGNTIYF
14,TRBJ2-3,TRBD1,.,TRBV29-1,TGCAGCTGTGGAGGACAGGGCCTGGGGGGTGCGCAGTATTTT,CSCGGQGLGGAQYF
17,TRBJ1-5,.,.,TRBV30,TGTGCCTGGAGTGTAAAGGCGGCGGGGGTTAGCAATCAGCCCCAGCATTTT,CAWSVKAAGVSNQPQHF
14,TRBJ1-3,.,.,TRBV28,TGTGCCAGCAGTTTATCGGTCTCTGGAAACACCATATATTTT,CASSLSVSGNTIYF
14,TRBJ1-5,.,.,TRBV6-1,TGTGCCAGCAGTGAACCGGGTACCAATCAGCCCCAGCATTTT,CASSEPGTNQPQHF
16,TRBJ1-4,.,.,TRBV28,TGTGCCAGCAGTTCTGGCAGACTCACAACTAATGAAAAACTGTTTTTT,CASSSGRLTTNEKLFF
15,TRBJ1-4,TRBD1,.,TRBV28,TGTGCCAGCAGTTCGGGACAGGGGGGTAATGAAAAACTGTTTTTT,CASSSGQGGNEKLFF
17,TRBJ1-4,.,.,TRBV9,TGTGCCAGCAGCGTAGTTCGAGGGAGTAGCGCTAATGAAAAACTGTTTTTT,CASSVVRGSSANEKLFF
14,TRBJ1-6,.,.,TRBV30,TGTGCCTGGACATCACAGGGCCCTAATTCACCCCTCCACTTT,CAWTSQGPNSPLHF
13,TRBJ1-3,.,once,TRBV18,TGTGCCAGCTCAACGGGGGCTGGAAACACCATATATTTT,CASSTGAGNTIYF
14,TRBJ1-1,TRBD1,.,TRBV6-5,TGTGCCAGCAGCCCTCGGACAGGGAACACTGAAGCTTTCTTT,CASSPRTGNTEAFF
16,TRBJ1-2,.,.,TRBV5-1,TGCGCCAGCAGCTTGGTGGGGGTAGGAGGGGCGCTTGGCTACACCTTC,CASSLVGVGGALGYTF
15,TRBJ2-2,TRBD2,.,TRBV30,TGTGCCTGGAGTGTGGGGACTACGAACACCGGGGAGCTGTTTTTT,CAWSVGTTNTGELFF
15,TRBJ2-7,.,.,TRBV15,TGTGCCACCAGCAGAGATCTGAGTAGCTCCTACGAGCAGTACTTC,CATSRDLSSSYEQYF
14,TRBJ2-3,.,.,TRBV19,TGTGCCAGTAGTATAGTGCAGGGGGGAGATACGCAGTATTTT,CASSIVQGGDTQYF